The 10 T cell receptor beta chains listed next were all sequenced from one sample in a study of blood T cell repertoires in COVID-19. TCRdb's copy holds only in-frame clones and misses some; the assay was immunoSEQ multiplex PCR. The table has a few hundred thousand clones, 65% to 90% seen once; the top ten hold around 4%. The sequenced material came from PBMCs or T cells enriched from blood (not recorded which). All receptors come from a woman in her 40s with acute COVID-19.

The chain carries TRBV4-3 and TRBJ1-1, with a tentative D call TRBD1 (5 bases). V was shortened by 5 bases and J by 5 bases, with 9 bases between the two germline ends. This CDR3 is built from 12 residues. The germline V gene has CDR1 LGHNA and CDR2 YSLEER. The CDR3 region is CASSWGDTEAFF. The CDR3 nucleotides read TGCGCCAGCAGCTGGGGGGATACTGAAGCTTTCTTT.

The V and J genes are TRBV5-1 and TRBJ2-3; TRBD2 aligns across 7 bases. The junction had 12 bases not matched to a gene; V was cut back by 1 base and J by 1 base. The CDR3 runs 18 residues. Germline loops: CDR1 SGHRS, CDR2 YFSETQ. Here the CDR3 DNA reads TGCGCCAGCAGCTTGTCTAAAACGGGAGGCCAGGGCACAGATACGCAGTATTTT. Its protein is CASSLSKTGGQGTDTQYF.

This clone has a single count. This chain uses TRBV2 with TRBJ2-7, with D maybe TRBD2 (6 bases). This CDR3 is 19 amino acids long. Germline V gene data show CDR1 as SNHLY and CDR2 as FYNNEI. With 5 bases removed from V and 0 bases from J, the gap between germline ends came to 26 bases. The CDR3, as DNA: TGTGCCAGCAGTCGGCCACAAGCGGGTTTCCAAGGAAGCTCCTACGAGCAGTACTTC. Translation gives CASSRPQAGFQGSSYEQYF.

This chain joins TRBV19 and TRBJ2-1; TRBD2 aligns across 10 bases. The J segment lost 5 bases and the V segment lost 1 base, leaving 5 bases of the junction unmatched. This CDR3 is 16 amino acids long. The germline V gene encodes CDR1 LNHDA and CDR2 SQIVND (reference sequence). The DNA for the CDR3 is TGTGCCAGTAGTATAGTTCTAGGACTAGCGGACAATGAGCAGTTCTTC. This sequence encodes CASSIVLGLADNEQFF. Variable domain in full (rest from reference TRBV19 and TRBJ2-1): DGGITQSPKYLFRKEGQNVTLSCEQNLNHDAMYWYRQDPGQGLRLIYYSQIVNDFQKGDIAEGYSVSREKKESFPLTVTSAQKNPTAFYLCASSIVLGLADNEQFFGPGTRLTVL.

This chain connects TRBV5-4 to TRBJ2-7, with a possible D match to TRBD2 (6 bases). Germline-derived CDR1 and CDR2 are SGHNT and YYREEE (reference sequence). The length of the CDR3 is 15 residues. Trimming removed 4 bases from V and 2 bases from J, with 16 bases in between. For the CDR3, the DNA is TGTGCCAGCAGCGCTCCCGGGACTGGGGCCTACGAGCAGTACTTC. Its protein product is CASSAPGTGAYEQYF. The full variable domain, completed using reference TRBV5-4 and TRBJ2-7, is ETGVTQSPTHLIKTRGQQVTLRCSSQSGHNTVSWYQQALGQGPQFIFQYYREEENGRGNFPPRFSGLQFPNYSSELNVNALELDDSALYLCASSAPGTGAYEQYFGPGTRLTVT.

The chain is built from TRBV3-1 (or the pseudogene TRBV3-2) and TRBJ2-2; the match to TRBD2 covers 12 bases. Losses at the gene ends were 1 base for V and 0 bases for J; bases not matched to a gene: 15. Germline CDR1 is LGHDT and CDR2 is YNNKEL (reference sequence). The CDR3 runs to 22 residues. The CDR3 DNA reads TGTGCCAGCAGCCAAGGGACTAGCGGGACTGTAACTCCCCCCGCGAACACCGGGGAGCTGTTTTTT. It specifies CASSQGTSGTVTPPANTGELFF.

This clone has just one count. For the CDR3, the DNA is TGTGCCAGCTCCTTATTGGGCAAGAACACTGAAGCTTTCTTT. Protein sequence: CASSLLGKNTEAFF. The rearrangement uses TRBV18 and TRBJ1-1; D remains ambiguous. This CDR3 spans 14 amino acids. Trimming left V 6 bases short and J 1 base short, with 12 bases between. In germline, CDR1 is KGHSH, CDR2 LQKENI.

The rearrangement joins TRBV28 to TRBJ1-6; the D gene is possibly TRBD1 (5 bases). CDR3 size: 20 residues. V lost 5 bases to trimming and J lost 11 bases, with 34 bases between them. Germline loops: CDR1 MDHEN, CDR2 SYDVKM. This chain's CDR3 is CASSGAIRVGAGSGDPPLHF. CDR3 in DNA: TGTGCCAGCAGTGGGGCCATCAGGGTTGGGGCAGGATCGGGGGATCCACCCCTCCACTTT.

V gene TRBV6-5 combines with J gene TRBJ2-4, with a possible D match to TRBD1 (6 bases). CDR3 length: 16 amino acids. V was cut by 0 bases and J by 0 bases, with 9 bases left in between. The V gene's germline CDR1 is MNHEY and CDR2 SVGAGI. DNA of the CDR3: TGTGCCAGCAGTTACTCGACAGGACTAGCCAAAAACATTCAGTACTTC. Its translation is CASSYSTGLAKNIQYF.

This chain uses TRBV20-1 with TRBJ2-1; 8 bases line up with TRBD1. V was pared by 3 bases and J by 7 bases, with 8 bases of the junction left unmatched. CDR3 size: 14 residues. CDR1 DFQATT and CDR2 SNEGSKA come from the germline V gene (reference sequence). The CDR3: CSASADRARNEQFF. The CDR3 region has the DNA TGCAGTGCTAGTGCGGACAGGGCAAGGAATGAGCAGTTCTTC.